Sequencing of this T cell receptor beta chain was carried out in a study of OX40 agonist ivuxolimab in advanced cancers. A remark on this clone: Its specificity is unknown.

Study-level points and caveats: In the 0.1-3.0 mg/kg groups, partial responders showed among the lowest expansion. Expanded clones tended on average to be more numerous among CD8+ T cells than CD4+. Determination of antigen specificity was not performed for the expanded peripheral T cells.

Produced via immunoSEQ multiplex PCR; TCRdb's table is partial and in-frame only. Of roughly 120,000 clones listed, less than 95% are singletons. The CDR3 contains 15 residues. With 0 bases clipped from V and 1 base from J, the junction kept 2 bases outside the gene matches. The germline CDR1 and CDR2 sequences are SGHRS and YFSETQ. Specimen: CD4+ or CD8+ T cells sorted from blood, collected in a trial of the OX40 agonist ivuxolimab. The chain recombines TRBV5-1 with TRBJ2-3; TRBD1 matches at 7 bases. This receptor was taken from an adult with an advanced solid tumor such as melanoma, head and neck, liver or kidney cancer. The CDR3 bases are TGCGCCAGCAGCTTGGGGGGGACAGGCACAGATACGCAGTATTTT. This sequence encodes CASSLGGTGTDTQYF.